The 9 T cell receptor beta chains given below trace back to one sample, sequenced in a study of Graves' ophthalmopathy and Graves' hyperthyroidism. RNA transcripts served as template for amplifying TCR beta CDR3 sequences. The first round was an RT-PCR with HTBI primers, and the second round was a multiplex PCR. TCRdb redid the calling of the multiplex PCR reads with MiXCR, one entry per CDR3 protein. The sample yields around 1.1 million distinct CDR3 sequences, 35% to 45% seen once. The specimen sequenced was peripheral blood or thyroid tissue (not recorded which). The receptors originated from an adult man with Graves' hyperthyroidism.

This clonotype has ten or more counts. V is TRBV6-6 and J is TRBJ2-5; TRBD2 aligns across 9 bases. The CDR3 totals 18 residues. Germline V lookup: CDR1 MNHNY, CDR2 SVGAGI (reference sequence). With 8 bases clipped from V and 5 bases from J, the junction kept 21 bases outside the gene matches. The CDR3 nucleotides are TGTGCCAGCCTCCGGGACAGAGCCGGTCTGAGCGGGAGGGAGACCCAGTACTTC. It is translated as CASLRDRAGLSGRETQYF.

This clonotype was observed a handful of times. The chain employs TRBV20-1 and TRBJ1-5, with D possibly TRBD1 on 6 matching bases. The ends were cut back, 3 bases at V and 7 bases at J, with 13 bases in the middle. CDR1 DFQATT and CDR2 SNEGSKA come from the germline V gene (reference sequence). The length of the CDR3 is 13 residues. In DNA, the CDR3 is TGCAGTGCTAGCCTACAGGGCCGACAGCCCCAGCATTTT. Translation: CSASLQGRQPQHF.

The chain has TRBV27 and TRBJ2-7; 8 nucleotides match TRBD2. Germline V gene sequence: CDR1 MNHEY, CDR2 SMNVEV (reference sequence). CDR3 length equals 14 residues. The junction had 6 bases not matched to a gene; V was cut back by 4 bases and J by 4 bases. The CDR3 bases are TGTGCCAGCAGTTACCGCGGGGGGCTGTACGAGCAGTACTTC. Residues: CASSYRGGLYEQYF.

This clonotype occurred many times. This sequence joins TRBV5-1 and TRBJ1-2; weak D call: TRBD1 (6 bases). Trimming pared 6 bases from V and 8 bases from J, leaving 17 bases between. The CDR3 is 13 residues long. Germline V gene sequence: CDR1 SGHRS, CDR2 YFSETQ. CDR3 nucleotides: TGCGCCAGCACCCCAACAGGGAACCGCGGCTACACCTTC. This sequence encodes CASTPTGNRGYTF.

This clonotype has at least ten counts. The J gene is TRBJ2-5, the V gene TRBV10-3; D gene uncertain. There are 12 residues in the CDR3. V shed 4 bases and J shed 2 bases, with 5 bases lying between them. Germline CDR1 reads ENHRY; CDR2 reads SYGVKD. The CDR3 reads CAISATQETQYF. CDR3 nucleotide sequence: TGTGCCATCAGTGCCACACAAGAGACCCAGTACTTC.

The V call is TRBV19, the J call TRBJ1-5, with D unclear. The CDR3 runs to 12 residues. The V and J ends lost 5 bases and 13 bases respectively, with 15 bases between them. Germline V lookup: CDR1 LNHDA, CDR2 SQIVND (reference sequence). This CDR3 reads CASSPWNGEQHF. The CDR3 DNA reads TGTGCCAGTAGTCCTTGGAATGGGGAGCAGCATTTT.

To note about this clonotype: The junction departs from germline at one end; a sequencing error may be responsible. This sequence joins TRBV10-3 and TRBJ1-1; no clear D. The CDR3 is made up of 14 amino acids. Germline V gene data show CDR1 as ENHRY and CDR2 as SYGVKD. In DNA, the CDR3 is TGTGCCAGCAGTGAACGGAGAGCAGACACTGAAGCTTTCTTT. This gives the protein CASSERRADTEAFF.

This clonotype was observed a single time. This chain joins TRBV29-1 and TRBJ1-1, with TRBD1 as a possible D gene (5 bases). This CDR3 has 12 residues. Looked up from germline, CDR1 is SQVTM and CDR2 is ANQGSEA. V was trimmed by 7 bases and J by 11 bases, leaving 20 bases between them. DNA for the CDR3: TGCAGCGGTCTCAGGGTGGGCCGGGGGGCTTTCTTT. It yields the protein CSGLRVGRGAFF. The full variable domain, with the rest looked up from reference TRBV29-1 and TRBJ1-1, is SAVISQKPSRDICQRGTSLTIQCQVDSQVTMMFWYRQQPGQSLTLIATANQGSEATYESGFVIDKFPISRPNLTFSTLTVSNMSPEDSSIYLCSGLRVGRGAFFGQGTRLTVV.

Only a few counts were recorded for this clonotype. The CDR3 here is CASRGWGTEAFF. CDR3 sequence (DNA): TGTGCCAGCAGAGGATGGGGCACTGAAGCTTTCTTT. The V call is TRBV6-2 or TRBV6-3, the J call TRBJ1-1; D ambiguous. Trimming left V 6 bases short and J 4 bases short, with 9 bases between. The CDR3 extends over 12 amino acids. Germline CDR1 MNHEY, CDR2 SVGEGT.